A single sample is the source of the 31 T cell receptor beta chains below, sequenced in a study of STAT3 mutations in large granular lymphocyte leukemia. The study's findings and limits: Every T-LGLL patient had at least one immunodominant TCRbeta clonotype.

The table came from immunoSEQ multiplex PCR; TCRdb's copy has only in-frame clones and leaves some out. Here the sample spans 3,000 to 4,500 clones, approximately 40% being singletons. Their antigens remain unidentified. The sample was peripheral blood mononuclear cells. The receptor source for this set is a man aged 60-69 years with T-cell large granular lymphocyte leukemia. Some clones in this sample may be carry-over from other donors' samples.

The table lists this clone with a few counts. The chain joins TRBV9 to TRBJ2-3, with unresolved D. Trimming removed 0 bases from V and 1 base from J, with 6 bases in between. From germline, CDR1 is SGDLS and CDR2 YYNGEE. The CDR3 contains 14 residues. The CDR3 reads CASSVEQRTDTQYF. CDR3 nucleotide sequence: TGTGCCAGCAGCGTAGAACAGCGCACAGATACGCAGTATTTT.

This chain joins TRBV5-1 and TRBJ2-7, with D possibly TRBD1 on 5 matching bases. This CDR3 is 14 amino acids long. Germline V gives CDR1 SGHRS, CDR2 YFSETQ. V dropped 4 bases and J dropped 4 bases, with 15 bases sitting between them. This chain's CDR3 is CASSPAQGSYEQYV. In DNA, the CDR3 is TGCGCCAGCAGCCCAGCTCAGGGCTCATACGAGCAGTACGTC.

The chain is built from TRBV25-1 and TRBJ1-5, with 7 nucleotides matching TRBD1. Germline lookup yields CDR1 MGHDK and CDR2 SYGVNS. The CDR3 runs to 13 residues. V was clipped by 4 bases and J by 4 bases; unmatched bases: 1. The DNA for the CDR3 is TGTGCCAGCAGTGGACAGGGTAATCAGCCCCAGCATTTT. It yields the protein CASSGQGNQPQHF.

The chain links TRBV18 to TRBJ2-4; D is possibly TRBD2 (5 bases). CDR1 is KGHSH and CDR2 is LQKENI in the germline V gene. This CDR3 has 15 residues. With 2 bases removed from V and 0 bases from J, the gap between germline ends came to 8 bases. The CDR3 region is CASSPGLLAKNIQYF. The DNA of the CDR3 is TGTGCCAGCTCACCAGGACTCCTAGCCAAAAACATTCAGTACTTC. The complete variable domain, with remaining parts taken from reference TRBV18 and TRBJ2-4, reads NAGVMQNPRHLVRRRGQEARLRCSPMKGHSHVYWYRQLPEEGLKFMVYLQKENIIDESGMPKERFSAEFPKEGPSILRIQQVVRGDSAAYFCASSPGLLAKNIQYFGAGTRLSVL.

V is TRBV5-1 and J is TRBJ1-6; D perhaps matches TRBD1 (6 bases). The CDR3 spans 14 residues. Trimming removed 3 bases from V and 5 bases from J, with 9 bases in between. Germline assignment: CDR1 SGHRS and CDR2 YFSETQ. The CDR3 nucleotides are TGCGCCAGCAGCTCAGGGGTCAATAATTCACCCCTCCACTTT. Translation gives CASSSGVNNSPLHF.

The table lists this clone with a count of one. This chain connects TRBV30 to TRBJ2-5; D not certain. The length of the CDR3 is 13 residues. CDR1 is GTSNPN and CDR2 is SVGIG in the germline V gene (reference sequence). V lost 6 bases and J 5 bases, leaving 16 bases between the germline ends. The CDR3 nucleotides read TGTGCCTGCCAGAAGTCGGCGGAGGAGACCCAGTACTTC. Encoded protein: CACQKSAEETQYF. Full variable domain (rest looked up from reference TRBV30 and TRBJ2-5): SQTIHQWPATLVQPVGSPLSLECTVEGTSNPNLYWYRQAAGRGLQLLFYSVGIGQISSEVPQNLSASRPQDRQFILSSKKLLLSDSGFYLCACQKSAEETQYFGPGTRLLVL.

This clone was seen only a few times. The chain is built from TRBV5-4 and TRBJ2-5; TRBD1 matches at 8 bases. This CDR3 has 13 residues. Germline loops: CDR1 SGHNT, CDR2 YYREEE (reference sequence). The junction had 4 bases not matched to a gene; V was cut back by 3 bases and J by 6 bases. CDR3 nucleotide sequence: TGTGCCAGCAGCTCGACAGGGGATAAGACCCAGTACTTC. Translating it yields CASSSTGDKTQYF.

The CDR3 sequence is CASSLQGGATNEKLFF. As DNA, the CDR3 is TGCGCCAGCAGCCTCCAAGGTGGGGCAACTAATGAAAAACTGTTTTTT. This chain joins TRBV5-1 and TRBJ1-4, with D unresolved. The V gene lost 4 bases and the J gene lost 0 bases, with 13 bases spanning the gap. Germline V CDR1 and CDR2: SGHRS, YFSETQ. This CDR3 region has 16 residues.

V gene TRBV6-9 combines with J gene TRBJ2-7, with D unresolved. V gave up 7 bases and J gave up 5 bases, with 9 bases separating them. CDR3 length equals 11 residues. CDR1 and CDR2 from the germline V gene are MNHGY and SVAAGI. The CDR3 loop reads CASKNGNEQYF. CDR3 sequence (DNA): TGTGCCAGCAAAAACGGAAACGAGCAGTACTTC.

The V gene is TRBV6-1, the J gene TRBJ1-1; D gene uncertain. Germline CDR1 MNHNS, CDR2 SASEGT. Between the trimmed V and J ends, which lost 1 base and 2 bases, there was a span of 8 bases. The CDR3 runs 14 residues. CDR3 in DNA: TGTGCCAGCAGTGAAGGGCCAGGTAACACTGAAGCTTTCTTT. It specifies CASSEGPGNTEAFF.

The chain links TRBV5-1 to TRBJ2-3; D is undetermined. The germline gives CDR1 SGHRS, CDR2 YFSETQ. Trimming took 0 bases from V and 6 from J, leaving 11 bases between them. The CDR3 is 14 residues long. The CDR3 here is CASSLAASRDTQYF. CDR3 nucleotide sequence: TGCGCCAGCAGCTTGGCAGCCAGCCGGGATACGCAGTATTTT.

The gene calls are TRBV5-1 and TRBJ2-5; possible D gene TRBD2, 5 bases. The ends were cut back, 4 bases at V and 5 bases at J, with 12 bases in the middle. The CDR3 extends over 13 amino acids. Germline CDR1 and CDR2: SGHRS and YFSETQ. CDR3 nucleotide sequence: TGCGCCAGCAGCCGCGAGGGCGTGGAGACCCAGTACTTC. It translates to CASSREGVETQYF.

J is TRBJ2-1 and V is TRBV5-1; 7 positions match TRBD1. This CDR3 is built from 17 residues. In germline, CDR1 is SGHRS, CDR2 YFSETQ. Trimming removed 0 bases from V and 5 bases from J; junction bases left unmatched: 11. CDR3 sequence reads: CASSLAGRQGVHNEQFF. For the CDR3, the DNA is TGCGCCAGCAGCTTGGCCGGCAGGCAGGGGGTGCACAATGAGCAGTTCTTC.

This clone has only a few counts. CDR3 sequence reads: CASSAAGGLGSPLHF. The CDR3 DNA follows: TGTGCCAGCAGTGCGGCAGGGGGCCTAGGATCACCCCTCCACTTT. This chain uses TRBV6-1 with TRBJ1-6, with TRBD1 identical over 8 bases. The CDR3 consists of 15 residues. Germline V gene sequence: CDR1 MNHNS, CDR2 SASEGT. J lost 10 bases, V lost 4 bases, and 9 bases had no gene match.

The table lists this clone with a few counts. The chain links TRBV7-9 to TRBJ2-1; 11 bases agree with TRBD2. There are 13 residues in the CDR3. The germline CDR1 and CDR2 sequences are SEHNR and FQNEAQ (reference sequence). V trimming: 5 bases; J trimming: 15 bases; junction bases outside the gene matches: 9. The DNA for the CDR3 is TGTGCCAGCAGCGCGGGACTAGCGGATCGGGGGTTCTTC. Its protein is CASSAGLADRGFF.

This clone has a handful of counts. The rearrangement joins TRBV6-5 to TRBJ1-2, with 8 bases aligning to TRBD1. Germline CDR1 reads MNHEY; CDR2 reads SVGAGI. CDR3 length: 16 residues. The junction had 9 bases not matched to a gene; V was cut back by 1 base and J by 5 bases. The CDR3 reads CASSYWGTGLIYGYTF. The CDR3 DNA sequence: TGTGCCAGCAGTTACTGGGGGACAGGACTTATTTATGGCTACACCTTC.

The table lists this clone with a few counts. CDR3 in DNA: TGTGCCAGCAGCCCCCGACAGGGGCTTTCTGGCTACACCTTC. Its protein product is CASSPRQGLSGYTF. The chain has TRBV7-9 and TRBJ1-2; TRBD1 aligns across 8 bases. This CDR3 contains 14 residues. CDR1 and CDR2 from the germline V gene are SEHNR and FQNEAQ (reference sequence). J was trimmed by 7 bases and V by 5 bases; bases with no gene match: 9. Using reference TRBV7-9 and TRBJ1-2 for the parts outside the CDR3, the full variable domain is DTGVSQNPRHKITKRGQNVTFRCDPISEHNRLYWYRQTLGQGPEFLTYFQNEAQLEKSRLLSDRFSAERPKGSFSTLEIQRTEQGDSAMYLCASSPRQGLSGYTFGSGTRLTVV.

This clone has only a few counts. The chain joins TRBV6-6 to TRBJ2-1, with D unclear. The CDR3 loop spans 12 amino acids. With 4 bases removed from V and 6 bases from J, the gap between germline ends came to 7 bases. In germline, CDR1 is MNHNY, CDR2 SVGAGI (reference sequence). The CDR3 region is CASSSDINEQFF. Written as DNA, the CDR3 is TGTGCCAGCAGTTCCGACATCAATGAGCAGTTCTTC.

The chain couples TRBV6-5 to TRBJ2-7, with D possibly matching TRBD2 (5 bases). V lost 7 bases, J lost 0 bases, and 10 bases lay in between. This CDR3 has 13 residues. Germline V CDR1 and CDR2: MNHEY, SVGAGI. CDR3 nucleotide sequence: TGTGCCAGCACCGCGGGCATCTCCTACGAGCAGTACTTC. Translation: CASTAGISYEQYF.

The chain recombines TRBV27 with TRBJ1-6; D remains unclear. CDR3 size: 15 residues. The ends were cut back, 3 bases at V and 6 bases at J, with 12 bases in the middle. The V gene's germline CDR1 is MNHEY and CDR2 SMNVEV (reference sequence). CDR3 nucleotides: TGTGCCAGCAGTTTCGGGGAAGGAACTAATTCACCCCTCCACTTT. Protein sequence: CASSFGEGTNSPLHF.

The chain has TRBV18 and TRBJ1-1; D is unclear. Germline CDR1 is KGHSH and CDR2 is LQKENI. This CDR3 region has 13 residues. Trimming left V 3 bases short and J 1 base short, with 6 bases between. The CDR3 is CASSPKGNTEAFF. CDR3 nucleotides: TGTGCCAGCTCACCGAAAGGGAACACTGAAGCTTTCTTT.

This chain connects TRBV5-1 to TRBJ1-5; perhaps TRBD1 as D (5 bases). The V and J ends lost 4 bases and 7 bases respectively, with 15 bases between them. Germline values: CDR1 SGHRS, CDR2 YFSETQ. CDR3 length equals 14 residues. The CDR3 reads CASSPGGDGQPQHF. CDR3 DNA: TGCGCCAGCAGCCCCGGGGGGGACGGACAGCCCCAGCATTTT.

The chain uses TRBV5-6 and TRBJ2-5; 9 nucleotides match TRBD1. The CDR3 consists of 15 residues. The ends lost 4 bases at V and 2 bases at J; junction bases unmatched: 6. CDR1 SGHDT and CDR2 YYEEEE come from the germline V gene. The CDR3 loop reads CASSAGTGIQETQYF. The CDR3 region has the DNA TGTGCCAGCAGCGCCGGGACAGGGATTCAAGAGACCCAGTACTTC.

This clone was seen once. This chain links TRBV5-1 with TRBJ2-2; D is perhaps TRBD1 (6 bases). Germline assignment: CDR1 SGHRS and CDR2 YFSETQ. The CDR3 has 16 residues. The V and J ends lost 5 bases and 5 bases respectively, with 19 bases between them. This chain's CDR3 is CASRYSGQMKTGELFF. In DNA form, the CDR3 reads TGCGCCAGCAGATATTCCGGACAGATGAAGACCGGGGAGCTGTTTTTT.

A few counts support this clone. The J gene is TRBJ1-4, the V gene TRBV5-1; 10 nucleotides line up with TRBD1. The CDR3 has 15 residues. The V gene's germline CDR1 is SGHRS and CDR2 YFSETQ. The junction had 6 bases not matched to a gene; V was cut back by 3 bases and J by 7 bases. CDR3 sequence: CASSSLGDRGEKLFF. In DNA form, the CDR3 reads TGCGCCAGCAGCTCACTGGGGGACAGGGGTGAAAAACTGTTTTTT.

V usage is TRBV5-1 and J usage is TRBJ1-1; TRBD1 is a possible D gene (5 bases). CDR3 length: 13 amino acids. Germline assignment: CDR1 SGHRS and CDR2 YFSETQ. V lost 4 bases to trimming and J lost 5 bases, with 12 bases between them. Here the CDR3 reads CASSPTEGTEAFF. CDR3 nucleotide sequence: TGCGCCAGCAGCCCGACTGAGGGGACTGAAGCTTTCTTT.

The chain employs TRBV5-1 and TRBJ2-7; D is unresolved. The CDR3 runs 12 residues. The germline CDR1 and CDR2 sequences are SGHRS and YFSETQ. Trimming shortened V by 4 bases and J by 4 bases, and 9 bases separated the two germline ends. CDR3 residues: CASSVIIYEQYF. The CDR3 nucleotides are TGCGCCAGCAGCGTCATTATATACGAGCAGTACTTC.

This clone occurred a few times. V usage is TRBV18 and J usage is TRBJ1-4, with D maybe TRBD1 (6 bases). Per the germline V gene, CDR1 is KGHSH and CDR2 is LQKENI. The CDR3 covers 14 residues. V was pared by 4 bases and J by 0 bases, with 6 bases between. The CDR3 here is CASSRTATNEKLFF. In nucleotides, the CDR3 is TGTGCCAGCTCACGGACAGCAACTAATGAAAAACTGTTTTTT. The variable domain in full, with the rest retrieved from reference TRBV18 and TRBJ1-4, is NAGVMQNPRHLVRRRGQEARLRCSPMKGHSHVYWYRQLPEEGLKFMVYLQKENIIDESGMPKERFSAEFPKEGPSILRIQQVVRGDSAAYFCASSRTATNEKLFFGSGTQLSVL.

The rearrangement joins TRBV5-1 to TRBJ1-1; D is ambiguous. V was trimmed by 2 bases and J by 6 bases, leaving 11 bases between them. The CDR3 covers 13 residues. The germline gives CDR1 SGHRS, CDR2 YFSETQ. The DNA for the CDR3 is TGCGCCAGCAGCTTAAGGGCGGAATCTGAAGCTTTCTTT. It translates to CASSLRAESEAFF. Full variable domain (missing parts from reference TRBV5-1 and TRBJ1-1): KAGVTQTPRYLIKTRGQQVTLSCSPISGHRSVSWYQQTPGQGLQFLFEYFSETQRNKGNFPGRFSGRQFSNSRSEMNVSTLELGDSALYLCASSLRAESEAFFGQGTRLTVV.

In its sample, this clone was seen a few times. The chain employs TRBV4-3 and TRBJ2-3; 11 bases agree with TRBD2. In germline, CDR1 is LGHNA, CDR2 YSLEER. V was clipped by 3 bases and J by 4 bases; unmatched bases: 9. CDR3 size: 17 residues. In DNA form, the CDR3 reads TGCGCCAGCAGCCATTACTTAGCGGGAGGGGTCGCAGATACGCAGTATTTT. This sequence encodes CASSHYLAGGVADTQYF.

The V call is TRBV5-4, the J call TRBJ2-1, with TRBD1 identical over 7 bases. Per the germline V gene, CDR1 is SGHNT and CDR2 is YYREEE (reference sequence). V lost 4 bases and J lost 6; bases outside the gene matches: 4. This CDR3 contains 13 residues. In DNA, the CDR3 is TGTGCCAGCAGCCCCGGGACAGCCAATGAGCAGTTCTTC. It encodes CASSPGTANEQFF.